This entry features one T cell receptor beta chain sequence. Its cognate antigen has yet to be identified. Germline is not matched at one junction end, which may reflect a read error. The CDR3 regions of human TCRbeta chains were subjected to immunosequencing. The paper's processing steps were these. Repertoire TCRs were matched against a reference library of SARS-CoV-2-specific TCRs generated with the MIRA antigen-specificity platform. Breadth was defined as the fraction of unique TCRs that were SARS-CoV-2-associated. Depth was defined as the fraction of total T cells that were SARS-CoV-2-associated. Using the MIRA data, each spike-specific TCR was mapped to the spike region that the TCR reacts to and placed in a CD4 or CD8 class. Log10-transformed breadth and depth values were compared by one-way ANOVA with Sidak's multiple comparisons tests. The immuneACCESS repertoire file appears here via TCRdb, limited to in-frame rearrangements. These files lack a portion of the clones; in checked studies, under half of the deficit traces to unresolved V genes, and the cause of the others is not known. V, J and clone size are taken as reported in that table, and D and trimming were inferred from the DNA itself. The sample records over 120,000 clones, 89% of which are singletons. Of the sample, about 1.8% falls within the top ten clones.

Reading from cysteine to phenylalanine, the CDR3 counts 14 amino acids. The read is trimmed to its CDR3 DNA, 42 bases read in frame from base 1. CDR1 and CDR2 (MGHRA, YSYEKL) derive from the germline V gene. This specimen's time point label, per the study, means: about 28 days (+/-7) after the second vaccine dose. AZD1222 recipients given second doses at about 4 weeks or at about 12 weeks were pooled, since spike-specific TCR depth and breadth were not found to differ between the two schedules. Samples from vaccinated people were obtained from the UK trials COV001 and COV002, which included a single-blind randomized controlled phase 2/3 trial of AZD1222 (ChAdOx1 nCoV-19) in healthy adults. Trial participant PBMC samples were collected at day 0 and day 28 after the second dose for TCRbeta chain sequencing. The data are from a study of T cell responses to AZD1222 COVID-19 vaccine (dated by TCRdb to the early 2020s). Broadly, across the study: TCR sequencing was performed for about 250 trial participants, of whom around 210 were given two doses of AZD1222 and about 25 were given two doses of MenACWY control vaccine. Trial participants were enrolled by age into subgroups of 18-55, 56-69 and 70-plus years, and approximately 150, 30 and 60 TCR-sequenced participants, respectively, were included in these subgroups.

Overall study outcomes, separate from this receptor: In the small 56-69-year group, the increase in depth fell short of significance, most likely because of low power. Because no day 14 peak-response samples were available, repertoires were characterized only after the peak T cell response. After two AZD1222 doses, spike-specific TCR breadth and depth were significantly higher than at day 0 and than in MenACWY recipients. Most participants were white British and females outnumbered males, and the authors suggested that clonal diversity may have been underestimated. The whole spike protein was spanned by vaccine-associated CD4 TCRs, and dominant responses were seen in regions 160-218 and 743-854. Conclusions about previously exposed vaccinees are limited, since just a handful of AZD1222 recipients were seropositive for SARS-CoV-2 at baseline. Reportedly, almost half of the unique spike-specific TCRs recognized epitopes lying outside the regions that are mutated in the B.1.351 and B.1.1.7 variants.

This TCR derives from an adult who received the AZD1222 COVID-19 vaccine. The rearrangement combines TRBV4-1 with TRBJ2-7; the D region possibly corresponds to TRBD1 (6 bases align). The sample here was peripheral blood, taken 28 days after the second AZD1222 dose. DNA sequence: TGCGCCAGCAGCCAAGGCTCAGGGACATTCCTTGCGAACTTC. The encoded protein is CASSQGSGTFLANF.